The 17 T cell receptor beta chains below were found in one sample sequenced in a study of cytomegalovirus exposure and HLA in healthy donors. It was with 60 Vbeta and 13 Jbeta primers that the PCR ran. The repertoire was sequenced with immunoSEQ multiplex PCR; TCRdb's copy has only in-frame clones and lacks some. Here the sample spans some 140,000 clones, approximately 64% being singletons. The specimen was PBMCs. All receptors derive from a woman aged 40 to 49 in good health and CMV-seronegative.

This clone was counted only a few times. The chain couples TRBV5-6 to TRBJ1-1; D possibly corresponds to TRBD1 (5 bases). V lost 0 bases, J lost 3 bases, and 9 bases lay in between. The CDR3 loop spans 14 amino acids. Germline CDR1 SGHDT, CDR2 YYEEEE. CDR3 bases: TGTGCCAGCAGCTTGGGCAGGGTGGACACTGAAGCTTTCTTT. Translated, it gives CASSLGRVDTEAFF.

CDR3 DNA sequence: TGTGCCAGCAGCTTAGAATGGCGGGGGGGCCGGGAGACCCAGTACTTC. Protein product: CASSLEWRGGRETQYF. This chain joins TRBV7-2 and TRBJ2-5, with 9 bases matching TRBD2. In germline, CDR1 is SGHTA, CDR2 FQGNSA. V shed 1 base and J 5 bases; nucleotides not matched to a gene: 8. The CDR3 is made up of 16 amino acids.

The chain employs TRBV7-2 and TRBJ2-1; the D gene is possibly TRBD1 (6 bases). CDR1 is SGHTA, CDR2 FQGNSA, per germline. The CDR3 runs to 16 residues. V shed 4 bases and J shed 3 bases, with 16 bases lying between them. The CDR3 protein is CASSWASGTYYNEQFF. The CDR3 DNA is TGTGCCAGCAGCTGGGCGTCCGGGACATACTACAATGAGCAGTTCTTC. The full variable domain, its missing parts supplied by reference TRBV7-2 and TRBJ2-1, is GAGVSQSPSNKVTEKGKDVELRCDPISGHTALYWYRQSLGQGLEFLIYFQGNSAPDKSGLPSDRFSAERTGGSVSTLTIQRTQQEDSAVYLCASSWASGTYYNEQFFGPGTRLTVL.

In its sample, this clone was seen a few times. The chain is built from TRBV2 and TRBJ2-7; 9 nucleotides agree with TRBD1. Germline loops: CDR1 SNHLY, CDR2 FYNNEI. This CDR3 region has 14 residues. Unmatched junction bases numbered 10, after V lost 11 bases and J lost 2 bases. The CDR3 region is CAGRDRGGPYEQYF. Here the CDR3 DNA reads TGTGCCGGCCGAGACAGGGGGGGCCCCTACGAGCAGTACTTC.

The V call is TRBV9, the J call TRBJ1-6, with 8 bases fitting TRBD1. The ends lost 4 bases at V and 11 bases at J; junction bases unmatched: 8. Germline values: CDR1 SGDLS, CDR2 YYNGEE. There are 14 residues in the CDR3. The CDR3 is CASSPIQGGAPLHF. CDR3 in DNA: TGTGCCAGCAGCCCGATACAGGGGGGAGCACCCCTCCACTTT.

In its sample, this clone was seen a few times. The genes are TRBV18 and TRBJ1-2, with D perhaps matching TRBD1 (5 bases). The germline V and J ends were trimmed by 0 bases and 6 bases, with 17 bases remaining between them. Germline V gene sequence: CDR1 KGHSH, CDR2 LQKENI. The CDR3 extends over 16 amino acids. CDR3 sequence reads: CASSPPGGAQKNGYTF. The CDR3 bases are TGTGCCAGCTCACCACCCGGTGGGGCGCAGAAGAATGGCTACACCTTC.

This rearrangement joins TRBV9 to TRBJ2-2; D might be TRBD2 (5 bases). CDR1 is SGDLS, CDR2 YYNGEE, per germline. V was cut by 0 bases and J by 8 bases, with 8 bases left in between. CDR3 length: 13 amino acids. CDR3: CASSVAGLGELFF. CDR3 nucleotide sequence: TGTGCCAGCAGCGTAGCGGGGTTGGGGGAGCTGTTTTTT.

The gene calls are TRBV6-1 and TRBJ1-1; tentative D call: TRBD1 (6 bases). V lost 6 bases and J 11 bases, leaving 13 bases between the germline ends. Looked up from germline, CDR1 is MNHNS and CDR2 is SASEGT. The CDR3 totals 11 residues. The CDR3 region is CASRLTGLAFF. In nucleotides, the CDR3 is TGTGCCAGCAGATTAACAGGGTTGGCTTTCTTT.

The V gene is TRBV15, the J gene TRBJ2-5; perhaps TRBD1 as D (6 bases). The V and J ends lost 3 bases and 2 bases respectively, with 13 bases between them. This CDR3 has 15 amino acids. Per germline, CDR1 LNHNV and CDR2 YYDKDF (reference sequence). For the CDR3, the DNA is TGTGCCACCAGCAGGCCCGAGAGGGGGCAAGAGACCCAGTACTTC. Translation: CATSRPERGQETQYF.

The CDR3, as DNA: TGTGCCTGGACAGGGAATACAAACACCATATATTTT. It is translated as CAWTGNTNTIYF. The V and J genes are TRBV30 and TRBJ1-3, with D perhaps TRBD1 (5 bases). This CDR3 is 12 amino acids long. Germline V lookup: CDR1 GTSNPN, CDR2 SVGIG (reference sequence). Trimming removed 4 bases from V and 6 bases from J, with 10 bases in between.

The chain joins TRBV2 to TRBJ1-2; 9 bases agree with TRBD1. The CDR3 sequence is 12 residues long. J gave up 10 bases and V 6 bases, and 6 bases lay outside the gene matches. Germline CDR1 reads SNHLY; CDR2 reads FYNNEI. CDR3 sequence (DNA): TGTGCCAGCAGCTTTGACAGGGGGGTCTACACCTTC. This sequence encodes CASSFDRGVYTF.

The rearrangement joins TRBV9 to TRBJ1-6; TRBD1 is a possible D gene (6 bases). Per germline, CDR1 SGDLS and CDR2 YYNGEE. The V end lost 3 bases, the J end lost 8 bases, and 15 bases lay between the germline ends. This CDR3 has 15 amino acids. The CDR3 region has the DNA TGTGCCAGCAGCGAGACAGGCCTTGAGGATTCACCCCTCCACTTT. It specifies CASSETGLEDSPLHF. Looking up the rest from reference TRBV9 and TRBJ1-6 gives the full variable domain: DSGVTQTPKHLITATGQRVTLRCSPRSGDLSVYWYQQSLDQGLQFLIQYYNGEERAKGNILERFSAQQFPDLHSELNLSSLELGDSALYFCASSETGLEDSPLHFGNGTRLTVT.

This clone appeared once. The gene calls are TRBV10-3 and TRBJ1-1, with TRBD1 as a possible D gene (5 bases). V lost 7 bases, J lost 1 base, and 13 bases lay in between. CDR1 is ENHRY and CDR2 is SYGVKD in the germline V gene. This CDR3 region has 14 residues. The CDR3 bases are TGTGCCATCAACGGAGGGACGGCGAACACTGAAGCTTTCTTT. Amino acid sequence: CAINGGTANTEAFF.

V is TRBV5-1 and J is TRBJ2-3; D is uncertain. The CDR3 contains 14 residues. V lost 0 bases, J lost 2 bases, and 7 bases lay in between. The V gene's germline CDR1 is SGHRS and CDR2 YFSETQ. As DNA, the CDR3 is TGCGCCAGCAGCTTGGGGCAGTACACAGATACGCAGTATTTT. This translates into CASSLGQYTDTQYF.

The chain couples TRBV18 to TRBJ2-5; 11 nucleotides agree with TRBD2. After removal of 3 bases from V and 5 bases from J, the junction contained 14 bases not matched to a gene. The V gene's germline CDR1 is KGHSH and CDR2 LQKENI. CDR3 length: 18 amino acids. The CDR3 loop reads CASSPPPRTSGGRETQYF. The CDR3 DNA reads TGTGCCAGCTCACCCCCACCCCGTACTAGCGGGGGCCGGGAGACCCAGTACTTC.

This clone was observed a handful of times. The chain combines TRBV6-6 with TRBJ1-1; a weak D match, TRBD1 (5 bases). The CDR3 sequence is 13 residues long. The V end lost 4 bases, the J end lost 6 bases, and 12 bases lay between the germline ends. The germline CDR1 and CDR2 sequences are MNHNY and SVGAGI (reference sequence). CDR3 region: CASSLLTVPEAFF. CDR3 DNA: TGTGCCAGCAGTTTGCTGACAGTTCCTGAAGCTTTCTTT.

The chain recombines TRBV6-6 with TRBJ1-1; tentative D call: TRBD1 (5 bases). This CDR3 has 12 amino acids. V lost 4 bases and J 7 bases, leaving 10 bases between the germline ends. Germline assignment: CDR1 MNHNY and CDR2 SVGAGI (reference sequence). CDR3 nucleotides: TGTGCCAGCAGTTCCCGGACAAGTGAAGCTTTCTTT. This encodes CASSSRTSEAFF.